These 14 T cell receptor beta chains share one sample of origin, sequenced in a study of identifying expanded T cells in peripheral blood (dated by TCRdb to 2018 to 2020). The library was prepared using the immunoSEQ multiplex PCR assay. TCRdb took this table from immuneACCESS and kept in-frame rearrangements with V and J called. Such tables lack part of the clones; where checked against another copy, unresolved V genes explain under half of the gap, and the rest is unexplained. This sample comprises 100,000 to 150,000 clones, roughly 90% of them detected only once. The top ten clonotypes cover around 8.2% of the sample. What was sequenced was blood. Every receptor here comes from a person aged 18 to 75 in good health.

This rearrangement joins TRBV18 to TRBJ1-1, with 7 bases fitting TRBD1. CDR1 is KGHSH, CDR2 LQKENI, per germline. With V trimmed by 4 bases and J by 1 base, 0 bases remained unmatched. The CDR3 length is 13 residues. The CDR3, as DNA: TGTGCCAGCTCACGGACAGGGAACACTGAAGCTTTCTTT. Encoded protein: CASSRTGNTEAFF.

This chain connects TRBV7-8 to TRBJ1-4; TRBD1 is a possible D gene (6 bases). CDR3 length: 14 residues. The ends were cut back, 5 bases at V and 4 bases at J, with 11 bases in the middle. Germline V gives CDR1 SGHVS, CDR2 FQNEAQ. CDR3 sequence reads: CASSPDSVNEKLFF. The CDR3 DNA follows: TGTGCCAGCAGCCCGGACAGCGTTAATGAAAAACTGTTTTTT.

The rearrangement uses TRBV27 and TRBJ2-1; D perhaps matches TRBD2 (6 bases). CDR1 is MNHEY and CDR2 is SMNVEV in the germline V gene (reference sequence). The V gene lost 7 bases and the J gene lost 4 bases, with 14 bases spanning the gap. CDR3 length equals 14 residues. Written as DNA, the CDR3 is TGTGCCAGCACCTTGGGCGGGGTTTACAATGAGCAGTTCTTC. Encoded protein: CASTLGGVYNEQFF.

V gene TRBV7-9 combines with J gene TRBJ2-2; D may be TRBD1 (5 bases). The CDR3 length is 13 residues. Germline CDR1 SEHNR, CDR2 FQNEAQ (reference sequence). V lost 4 bases and J lost 7, with 10 bases in between. In DNA, the CDR3 is TGTGCCAGCAGCTCACAGGTGATCGGGGAGCTGTTTTTT. Translation gives CASSSQVIGELFF.

This rearrangement joins TRBV28 to TRBJ1-2; D is undetermined. In germline, CDR1 is MDHEN, CDR2 SYDVKM. Between the trimmed V and J ends, which lost 4 bases and 5 bases, there was a span of 17 bases. The CDR3 sequence is 15 residues long. The CDR3 DNA follows: TGTGCCAGCAGTTCCGCAGCGGCTACTGCGTATGGCTACACCTTC. Protein: CASSSAAATAYGYTF.

This clone was counted between two and nine times. The chain uses TRBV4-3 and TRBJ1-4, with D unresolved. CDR3 length equals 15 residues. Per the germline V gene, CDR1 is LGHNA and CDR2 is YSLEER. Trimming pared 0 bases from V and 5 bases from J, leaving 10 bases between. The CDR3 protein is CASSQDRAPNEKLFF. The DNA of the CDR3 is TGCGCCAGCAGCCAAGATCGGGCCCCCAATGAAAAACTGTTTTTT.

The V and J genes are TRBV12-5 and TRBJ1-1, with D hard to call. The CDR3 spans 12 residues. Between the trimmed V and J ends, which lost 2 bases and 3 bases, there was a span of 4 bases. Germline V lookup: CDR1 LGHNT, CDR2 FRNRAP. The CDR3 protein is CASGLTDTEAFF. CDR3 DNA sequence: TGTGCTAGTGGTTTGACAGACACTGAAGCTTTCTTT.

The sample holds one count of this clone. The gene calls are TRBV19 and TRBJ2-3; D unresolved. This CDR3 is 13 amino acids long. Trimming took 0 bases from V and 9 from J, leaving 10 bases between them. In germline, CDR1 is LNHDA, CDR2 SQIVND (reference sequence). DNA for the CDR3: TGTGCCAGTAGTATAGAAGTTAGTGACACGCAGTATTTT. It translates to CASSIEVSDTQYF.

The gene calls are TRBV5-4 and TRBJ1-2; D may be TRBD1 (6 bases). The CDR3 runs 13 residues. CDR1 and CDR2 (germline): SGHNT, YYREEE (reference sequence). The V end lost 0 bases, the J end lost 8 bases, and 11 bases lay between the germline ends. The CDR3 DNA reads TGTGCCAGCAGCTTGGTGAGGGGGGCCGGCTACACCTTC. Protein sequence: CASSLVRGAGYTF.

V is TRBV2 and J is TRBJ1-1, with D unclear. Germline assignment: CDR1 SNHLY and CDR2 FYNNEI. Trimming shortened V by 4 bases and J by 5 bases, and 11 bases separated the two germline ends. CDR3 size: 13 residues. The CDR3 bases are TGTGCCAGCAGTGGCCTGGGTTGGACTGAAGCTTTCTTT. Translation: CASSGLGWTEAFF. Supplemented by reference TRBV2 and TRBJ1-1, the full variable domain reads EPEVTQTPSHQVTQMGQEVILRCVPISNHLYFYWYRQILGQKVEFLVSFYNNEISEKSEIFDDQFSVERPDGSNFTLKIRSTKLEDSAMYFCASSGLGWTEAFFGQGTRLTVV.

The chain uses TRBV5-1 and TRBJ2-7, with TRBD1 identical over 9 bases. Germline assignment: CDR1 SGHRS and CDR2 YFSETQ. This CDR3 has 16 residues. Trimming removed 3 bases from V and 3 bases from J; junction bases left unmatched: 10. CDR3 in DNA: TGCGCCAGCAGCTCCAGACTTTGGGACAGGGACTACGAGCAGTACTTC. As protein: CASSSRLWDRDYEQYF.

This clone has a single count. The chain recombines TRBV27 with TRBJ2-5; D is uncertain. Trimming removed 8 bases from V and 4 bases from J, with 11 bases in between. This CDR3 spans 12 amino acids. Germline CDR1 reads MNHEY; CDR2 reads SMNVEV (reference sequence). The CDR3 region has the DNA TGTGCCAGCCAAAACAGCCCAGAGACCCAGTACTTC. Translated, it gives CASQNSPETQYF.

This chain connects TRBV18 to TRBJ2-3; D remains ambiguous. Trimming left V 0 bases short and J 8 bases short, with 12 bases between. Germline CDR1 KGHSH, CDR2 LQKENI. The CDR3 is made up of 14 amino acids. The CDR3 region is CASSPPVGHGTQYF. CDR3 coding DNA: TGTGCCAGCTCACCACCGGTCGGGCATGGTACGCAGTATTTT.

The rearrangement uses TRBV5-8 and TRBJ2-2; 8 bases match TRBD1. Germline V lookup: CDR1 SGHTS, CDR2 YDEGEE. This CDR3 region has 16 residues. The trim removed 4 bases at V and 2 bases at J, leaving 7 bases unmatched. CDR3: CASSPRQGSNTGELFF. The CDR3 nucleotides read TGTGCCAGCAGCCCGAGACAGGGGTCAAACACCGGGGAGCTGTTTTTT.